This T cell receptor (beta chain) was captured in a study of STAT5B mutations in CD4+ large granular lymphocyte leukemia. Findings of the study overall: Compared with healthy controls (2/35), patient top clones favored TRBV06 (8/27). Patient CD4-sorted repertoires stayed more clonal than healthy ones after leukemic-clone removal.

On this clone: Its antigen is unidentified.

Some clones are missing from TCRdb's copy, which holds only in-frame ones; the method was immunoSEQ multiplex PCR. The profile shows some 30,000 clones, roughly 78% of them singletons. The CDR3 loop spans 12 amino acids. The V gene's germline CDR1 is SNHLY and CDR2 FYNNEI. The J segment lost 7 bases and the V segment lost 5 bases, leaving 1 base of the junction unmatched. This chain uses TRBV2 with TRBJ2-1, with 8 bases matching TRBD1. This receptor was identified in a human donor in good health. The sample consisted of CD4+ T cells from blood buffy coats. This chain's CDR3 is CASSTGGNEQFF. The DNA of the CDR3 is TGTGCCAGCAGTACAGGGGGAAATGAGCAGTTCTTC.